The 12 T cell receptor beta chains below were found in one sample sequenced in a study of T cell repertoires in cytomegalovirus infection. TCRdb independently ran MiXCR on the reads; one entry per CDR3 protein. Of 210,000 or so distinct CDR3 sequences listed, 6.5% are singletons. Sequenced material: PBMCs. The origin of the receptors is a human donor in good health (CMV status not recorded). Some clones in this sample may be carry-over from other donors' samples.

This clonotype came up many times. The gene calls are TRBV7-2 and TRBJ1-2, with 7 bases that match TRBD1. V dropped 6 bases and J dropped 10; count of bases not matched to a gene: 11. CDR1 is SGHTA and CDR2 is FQGNSA in the germline V gene. This CDR3 region has 13 residues. Written as DNA, the CDR3 is TGTGCCAGCAGTACTGACAGGGACAAAGACTACACCTTC. Amino acids: CASSTDRDKDYTF.

This clonotype was found many times. The chain is built from TRBV7-2 and TRBJ1-1, with D uncertain. The length of the CDR3 is 16 residues. V gave up 3 bases and J gave up 0 bases, with 14 bases separating them. Per the germline V gene, CDR1 is SGHTA and CDR2 is FQGNSA. The CDR3 DNA sequence: TGTGCCAGCAGCTTGGGCGGAGGACTTATGAACACTGAAGCTTTCTTT. Protein product: CASSLGGGLMNTEAFF.

This clonotype was counted many times. V is TRBV6-2 or TRBV6-3 and J is TRBJ1-1; TRBD1 is a possible D gene (5 bases). This CDR3 contains 14 residues. V was shortened by 0 bases and J by 6 bases, with 11 bases between the two germline ends. Germline V gene lookup returns CDR1 MNHEY and CDR2 SVGEGT. The CDR3 region is CASSYSSRGAEAFF. DNA for the CDR3: TGTGCCAGCAGTTACTCGAGCCGGGGGGCTGAAGCTTTCTTT.

Points on this clonotype: A much larger clone differs by one base, so this may be a read error. This chain links TRBV2 with TRBJ2-2; the match to TRBD1 covers 7 bases. The CDR3 sequence is 15 residues long. CDR1 SNHLY and CDR2 FYNNEI come from the germline V gene. The CDR3 is CASHTRQGGTGKLFF. The CDR3 DNA sequence: TGTGCCAGCCACACACGACAGGGTGGAACCGGGAAGCTGTTTTTT.

Ten or more counts support this clonotype. The chain carries TRBV2 and TRBJ2-7; the D gene is possibly TRBD2 (6 bases). CDR3 size: 14 residues. From germline, CDR1 is SNHLY and CDR2 FYNNEI. V lost 6 bases and J lost 3, with 15 bases in between. The CDR3 sequence: CASRARGTFYEQYF. The CDR3 DNA follows: TGTGCCAGCAGAGCCCGCGGGACTTTCTACGAGCAGTACTTC.

This clonotype came up many times. The chain recombines TRBV12-3 or TRBV12-4 with TRBJ2-5; no firm D call. The V gene lost 6 bases and the J gene lost 6 bases, with 8 bases spanning the gap. The CDR3 is made up of 11 amino acids. CDR3 loop: CASRLMKTQYF. The CDR3 coding sequence is TGTGCCAGCAGATTAATGAAGACCCAGTACTTC.

The J gene is TRBJ2-3, the V gene TRBV29-1, with a tentative D call TRBD1 (6 bases). CDR3 size: 12 residues. CDR1 is SQVTM, CDR2 ANQGSEA, per germline. The DNA of the CDR3 is TGCTGCGGCCGGACAGATACAGATACGCAGTATTTT. It translates to CCGRTDTDTQYF.

This clonotype was observed a few times. The J gene is TRBJ2-1, the V gene TRBV19; 9 bases are a match to TRBD2. Germline V gene sequence: CDR1 LNHDA, CDR2 SQIVND (reference sequence). The CDR3 has 17 residues. J gave up 1 base and V 3 bases, and 7 bases lay outside the gene matches. Here the CDR3 DNA reads TGTGCCAGTAGTATTAGCCGCGGGGGGGGATCCTACAATGAGCAGTTCTTC. Encoded protein: CASSISRGGGSYNEQFF.

This clonotype was counted at least ten times. The gene calls are TRBV18 and TRBJ1-1; no reliable D call. The germline V and J ends were trimmed by 5 bases and 1 base, with 8 bases remaining between them. Germline assignment: CDR1 KGHSH and CDR2 LQKENI. The CDR3 totals 13 residues. CDR3 sequence (DNA): TGTGCCAGCTCAGATACGGGGAACACTGAAGCTTTCTTT. This gives the protein CASSDTGNTEAFF.

This clonotype was seen a handful of times. The rearrangement uses TRBV29-1 and TRBJ1-1; D is possibly TRBD1 (5 bases). The V gene lost 5 bases and the J gene lost 0 bases, with 16 bases spanning the gap. The CDR3 is 15 amino acids. Germline CDR1 is SQVTM and CDR2 is ANQGSEA. CDR3 bases: TGCAGCGTTATCCCCGGGGGGGGGGTGAACACTGAAGCTTTCTTT. Encoded protein: CSVIPGGGVNTEAFF.

The CDR3 DNA follows: TGCGCCAGCAGTCAACCATCCGAAGGGACAGTACGTGAAAAACTGTTTTTT. Its protein product is CASSQPSEGTVREKLFF. The chain is built from TRBV23-1 and TRBJ1-4, with 7 bases aligning to TRBD1. TRBV23-1 is noted as an ORF with a role that remains uncertain. Trimming cost V 2 bases and J 7 bases; bases outside gene matches: 13. This CDR3 contains 17 residues.

Ten or more counts support this clonotype. This chain uses TRBV29-1 with TRBJ2-7; tentatively, D is TRBD1 (6 bases). Trimming took off 4 bases at V and 3 bases at J, with 19 bases between the two ends. The CDR3 contains 15 residues. Germline CDR1 and CDR2: SQVTM and ANQGSEA. CDR3 coding DNA: TGCAGCGTTGTTGGGAGACAGGAAGGAGGCTACGAGCAGTACTTC. Translating gives CSVVGRQEGGYEQYF.